The 19 T cell receptor beta chains below come from one sample, sequenced in a study of CD8+ T cells in alopecia areata. The treatment is: oral pan-JAK inhibitor, 5-10 mg twice daily. Isolated RNA was reverse transcribed into cDNA used as the sequencing template. The protocol was immunoSEQ multiplex PCR, while the TCRdb copy is restricted to in-frame clones and leaves out a portion. The sample records 250,000 to 300,000 clones, nearly 60% being singletons. Specimen: CD4+ T cells sorted from blood, collected at week 24, from a patient treated with tofacitinib. These receptors all come from a human donor with alopecia areata.

The rearrangement uses TRBV5-6 and TRBJ2-1, with 7 bases fitting TRBD1. Per the germline V gene, CDR1 is SGHDT and CDR2 is YYEEEE. J gave up 8 bases and V 4 bases, and 12 bases lay outside the gene matches. The CDR3 covers 15 residues. CDR3 region: CASSPKPTGAYEQFF. Here the CDR3 DNA reads TGTGCCAGCAGCCCGAAACCAACAGGGGCCTATGAGCAGTTCTTC.

This clone was detected a few times. The chain links TRBV11-2 to TRBJ2-3, with 14 bases fitting TRBD2. The CDR3 is made up of 16 amino acids. The germline gives CDR1 SGHAT, CDR2 FQNNGV. V lost 3 bases and J lost 4; bases outside the gene matches: 3. CDR3 nucleotides: TGTGCCAGCAGCTTGACTAGCGGGGGGGAGTCAGATACGCAGTATTTT. Amino acid sequence: CASSLTSGGESDTQYF.

This clone was found a few times. This rearrangement joins TRBV10-3 to TRBJ1-4, with a possible D match to TRBD1 (6 bases). The CDR3 length is 16 residues. Per germline, CDR1 ENHRY and CDR2 SYGVKD. V was pared by 2 bases and J by 3 bases, with 13 bases between. The CDR3 region is CAISERGNGANEKLFF. The CDR3 DNA follows: TGTGCCATCAGTGAGAGGGGGAACGGAGCTAATGAAAAACTGTTTTTT.

The rearrangement joins TRBV6-1 to TRBJ2-1, with D maybe TRBD2 (5 bases). CDR3 length: 15 residues. From germline, CDR1 is MNHNS and CDR2 SASEGT. V was clipped by 11 bases and J by 0 bases, with 17 bases between them. CDR3 coding DNA: TGTGCCGGGAGAGCGTTTGGGAGCTCCTACAATGAGCAGTTCTTC. Amino acid sequence: CAGRAFGSSYNEQFF.

V gene TRBV4-3 combines with J gene TRBJ2-4; the D is unclear. The germline V gene encodes CDR1 LGHNA and CDR2 YSLEER. This CDR3 has 13 amino acids. The V end lost 1 base, the J end lost 5 bases, and 6 bases lay between the germline ends. CDR3 nucleotides: TGCGCCAGCAGCCAAGCCCTTGAAAACATTCAGTACTTC. The encoded protein is CASSQALENIQYF.

The rearrangement joins TRBV7-2 to TRBJ2-5; unclear D gene. This CDR3 region has 14 residues. Germline CDR1 and CDR2: SGHTA and FQGNSA. Deletions cut 0 bases from V and 2 bases from J, with 7 bases between. The CDR3 loop is CASSLADGQETQYF. The CDR3 DNA follows: TGTGCCAGCAGCTTAGCCGACGGACAAGAGACCCAGTACTTC.

The genes are TRBV27 and TRBJ2-6; perhaps TRBD1 as D (5 bases). The CDR3 is made up of 16 amino acids. The V and J ends lost 6 bases and 4 bases respectively, with 16 bases between them. The V gene's germline CDR1 is MNHEY and CDR2 SMNVEV (reference sequence). The CDR3 DNA sequence: TGTGCCAGCAGCACAGGACGCCTCCCCGGGGCCAACGTCCTGACTTTC. Its translation: CASSTGRLPGANVLTF.

V usage is TRBV9 and J usage is TRBJ1-2, with 8 bases matching TRBD1. The germline CDR1 and CDR2 sequences are SGDLS and YYNGEE. The length of the CDR3 is 16 residues. Trimming removed 2 bases from V and 4 bases from J; junction bases left unmatched: 10. The CDR3 reads CASSVLGQAPAYGYTF. In DNA, the CDR3 is TGTGCCAGCAGCGTTCTGGGACAGGCGCCTGCCTATGGCTACACCTTC.

This clone has just one count. Written as DNA, the CDR3 is TGCGCCAGCAGCCTACAGGGAGGGTTGCTTTACGAGCAGTACTTC. Its translation: CASSLQGGLLYEQYF. V usage is TRBV5-1 and J usage is TRBJ2-7; possibly TRBD2 for D (7 bases). CDR1 SGHRS and CDR2 YFSETQ come from the germline V gene. There are 15 residues in the CDR3. V was clipped by 4 bases and J by 4 bases, with 18 bases between them.

This CDR3 is CASSSSGTGPYEQYF. The CDR3 coding sequence is TGTGCCAGCAGCTCCTCCGGGACAGGGCCCTACGAGCAGTACTTC. This sequence joins TRBV11-2 and TRBJ2-7; the match to TRBD1 covers 9 bases. Germline-derived CDR1 and CDR2 are SGHAT and FQNNGV. After removal of 4 bases from V and 2 bases from J, the junction contained 6 bases not matched to a gene. There are 15 residues in the CDR3.

In its sample, this clone was seen a few times. The chain joins TRBV29-1 to TRBJ1-1, with a possible D match to TRBD1 (6 bases). CDR1 and CDR2 (germline): SQVTM, ANQGSEA. V shed 7 bases and J shed 0 bases, with 15 bases lying between them. The CDR3 is 14 amino acids. CDR3: CSAAADRMNTEAFF. The CDR3 bases are TGCAGCGCCGCCGCCGACAGGATGAACACTGAAGCTTTCTTT.

The chain recombines TRBV5-1 with TRBJ2-3; 13 bases match TRBD2. From germline, CDR1 is SGHRS and CDR2 YFSETQ. With 2 bases clipped from V and 5 bases from J, the junction kept 8 bases outside the gene matches. This CDR3 contains 17 residues. This CDR3 is CASSFAPTSGGRDTQYF. The CDR3 nucleotides are TGCGCCAGCAGCTTTGCTCCGACTAGCGGGGGGAGAGATACGCAGTATTTT. Filled out from reference TRBV5-1 and TRBJ2-3, the complete variable domain reads KAGVTQTPRYLIKTRGQQVTLSCSPISGHRSVSWYQQTPGQGLQFLFEYFSETQRNKGNFPGRFSGRQFSNSRSEMNVSTLELGDSALYLCASSFAPTSGGRDTQYFGPGTRLTVL.

The chain carries TRBV2 and TRBJ2-5, with 7 positions matching TRBD1. The ends lost 4 bases at V and 2 bases at J; junction bases unmatched: 7. The CDR3 is 15 residues long. The V gene's germline CDR1 is SNHLY and CDR2 FYNNEI. The CDR3 sequence: CASSGGGAGQETQYF. In DNA, the CDR3 is TGTGCCAGCAGTGGAGGGGGCGCAGGGCAAGAGACCCAGTACTTC.

The rearrangement joins TRBV29-1 to TRBJ1-1; 8 positions agree with TRBD1. J lost 5 bases, V lost 7 bases, and 18 bases had no gene match. Per the germline V gene, CDR1 is SQVTM and CDR2 is ANQGSEA. The CDR3 is made up of 16 amino acids. The CDR3 bases are TGCAGCGCAACCTACCCAGGGGGCAGGGGGAAAACTGAAGCTTTCTTT. Translating it yields CSATYPGGRGKTEAFF.

In nucleotides, the CDR3 is TGCAGTGCTGGGCGGAGGCACGAGCAGTACTTC. Translation gives CSAGRRHEQYF. The chain has TRBV20-1 and TRBJ2-7, with D perhaps TRBD2 (5 bases). The V gene's germline CDR1 is DFQATT and CDR2 SNEGSKA (reference sequence). This CDR3 has 11 residues. Trimming stripped 5 bases from V and 5 bases from J, with 10 bases between.

This chain uses TRBV27 with TRBJ2-4, with D unresolved. The CDR3 contains 14 residues. Trimming left V 4 bases short and J 3 bases short, with 10 bases between. Germline assignment: CDR1 MNHEY and CDR2 SMNVEV (reference sequence). The DNA of the CDR3 is TGTGCCAGCAGTTCCCGCTCCGGCAAAAACATTCAGTACTTC. It yields the protein CASSSRSGKNIQYF.

The CDR3 DNA follows: TGCGCCAGCAGCCCCGGACTAGCGGGGGGCCTCCACAATGAGCAGTTCTTC. Translation gives CASSPGLAGGLHNEQFF. The rearrangement joins TRBV5-1 to TRBJ2-1, with 14 bases that match TRBD2. CDR1 is SGHRS and CDR2 is YFSETQ in the germline V gene. The CDR3 length is 17 residues. The J segment lost 5 bases and the V segment lost 4 bases, leaving 8 bases of the junction unmatched.

The chain couples TRBV4-1 to TRBJ2-5; the D gene is possibly TRBD1 (5 bases). Germline V gene sequence: CDR1 MGHRA, CDR2 YSYEKL. Trimming took off 0 bases at V and 6 bases at J, with 14 bases between the two ends. This CDR3 spans 15 amino acids. CDR3 nucleotide sequence: TGCGCCAGCAGCCAAGATGTCGGGCAGGGAAAGACCCAGTACTTC. Amino acids: CASSQDVGQGKTQYF.

There are a few counts of this clone. The rearrangement joins TRBV28 to TRBJ1-5; D not certain. V dropped 3 bases and J dropped 8 bases, with 11 bases sitting between them. The germline CDR1 and CDR2 sequences are MDHEN and SYDVKM. The CDR3 spans 13 residues. The CDR3 region is CASSLSGYEPQHF. The DNA of the CDR3 is TGTGCCAGCAGTTTGTCGGGCTATGAGCCCCAGCATTTT.